This T cell receptor beta chain stems from a study of shared clonotypes between healthy human individuals. Overall study context: Sampling drew on donors who were two women and three men aged 18 to 49. Regarding the study as a whole: Genetic and exposure-history diversity was limited by the small donor number. Donor clonotype sharing was expected to depend on sequencing depth.

Germline V gene data show CDR1 as MGHRA and CDR2 as YSYEKL. The CDR3 covers 14 residues. The V gene lost 4 bases and the J gene lost 2 bases, with 10 bases spanning the gap. Researchers ran the assay at a deep level. Produced via immunoSEQ multiplex PCR; TCRdb's table is partial and in-frame only. The repertoire holds 730,000 or so clones, with about three quarters as singletons. Concerning this clone itself: The antigen is unknown.

The clonotype comes from a woman aged 30 to 39 in good health. The chain is built from TRBV4-1 and TRBJ2-3; a possible D gene is TRBD1 (6 bases). The sample taken for sequencing was memory CD4+ T cells sorted from blood. Subset in this sample: CD45RA-negative fraction. CDR3 coding DNA: TGCGCCAGCAGCCGGACAGCCACCACAGATACGCAGTATTTT. This translates into CASSRTATTDTQYF.